This section outlines one T cell receptor beta chain sequence together with its context. Germline CDR1 MNHNY, CDR2 SVGAGI (reference sequence). This CDR3 has 15 amino acids. The junction had 4 bases not matched to a gene; V was cut back by 6 bases and J by 5 bases. Profiled with immunoSEQ multiplex PCR; TCRdb holds only in-frame clones, not every one. The sample records around 200,000 clones, about 86% being singletons. These data come from a study of blood T cell repertoires in COVID-19. Study as a whole: Samples of COVID-19 (acute and convalescent) were obtained from the United States, Italy and Spain. T cells, B-cell-depleted T cells, or PBMCs provided the cDNA or gDNA that served as material.

This TCR was recovered from a man aged 55 to 70 who had recovered from COVID-19. The sequenced material came from peripheral blood. The chain is built from TRBV6-6 and TRBJ1-4; 12 nucleotides agree with TRBD1. CDR3 DNA: TGTGCCAGCAGGTTGGGACAGGGGGCCAATGAAAAACTGTTTTTT. Translation gives CASRLGQGANEKLFF.